These T cell receptor beta chains were read from a single sample in a study of radiotherapy plus CTLA-4 blockade in lung cancer. The data were produced by immunoSEQ multiplex PCR, yet TCRdb's version contains in-frame clones alone and is incomplete. Of about 110,000 clones listed, more than 65% were seen once; the top ten hold 3.3%. The material sequenced was peripheral blood, taken from a patient treated with radiotherapy plus ipilimumab. The receptors stem from a human donor with non-small cell lung cancer that progressed on radiotherapy plus ipilimumab. Some clones in this sample may be carry-over from other donors' samples. The CDR3 runs from the conserved cysteine through the conserved F or W. A D gene is named only where the DNA matches it firmly. Clone size appears in some rows only: once, few, many, or a class for an expanded clone.

CDR3 length	clone size	V gene	J gene	D gene	CDR3 DNA	CDR3 protein
14	-	TRBV7-2	TRBJ1-6	-	TGTGCCAGCAGCTTAGACAGCCCAAATTCACCCCTCCACTTT	CASSLDSPNSPLHF
16	-	TRBV10-3	TRBJ1-1	TRBD1	TGTGCCATCAGTGAGACAGCGGACAGGGTTGAGACTGAAGCTTTCTTT	CAISETADRVETEAFF
13	-	TRBV6-6	TRBJ2-1	TRBD1	TGTGCCAGCGGGACGACAGGGGGGGATGAGCAGTTCTTC	CASGTTGGDEQFF
14	-	TRBV6-5	TRBJ2-7	-	TGTGCCAGCAGTTACTCTTCCCAGCTTACGAAGCAGTACTTC	CASSYSSQLTKQYF
12	-	TRBV5-1	TRBJ1-2	-	TGCGCCAGCAGTCCACAGGGTCATGGCTACACCTTC	CASSPQGHGYTF
13	-	TRBV4-3	TRBJ2-7	-	TGCGCCAGCAGCGCGGCCAGGGACTACGAGCAGTACTTC	CASSAARDYEQYF
15	-	TRBV5-6	TRBJ2-7	-	TGTGCCAGCAGCTTAGTATCAGGCAGGGGCCACGAGCAGTACTTC	CASSLVSGRGHEQYF
12	-	TRBV28	TRBJ2-5	-	TGTGCCAGCAGGAATACGCAAGAGACCCAGTACTTC	CASRNTQETQYF
16	-	TRBV6-5	TRBJ2-2	TRBD2	TGTGCCAGCAGTTACAGTAGCGGGGGCGTAATCGGGGAGCTGTTTTTT	CASSYSSGGVIGELFF
11	-	TRBV5-6	TRBJ1-4	-	TGTGCCAGCAGCTTCGATGAAAAACTGTTTTTT	CASSFDEKLFF
12	-	TRBV6-5	TRBJ1-2	-	TGTGCCAGCAGTTATTGGACCGATGGCTACACCTTC	CASSYWTDGYTF
15	-	TRBV9	TRBJ1-4	-	TGTGCCAGCAGCGTAGGGGGGAGGAGAGGTGAAAAACTGTTTTTT	CASSVGGRRGEKLFF
16	-	TRBV6-5	TRBJ2-5	TRBD2	TGTGCCAGCAGTTACTCCATAGCGGGGGGGCAGGAGACCCAGTACTTC	CASSYSIAGGQETQYF
18	once	TRBV7-6	TRBJ2-3	-	TGTGCCAGCAGCCCACTCCCTATACAGGGCTGGACGACAGATACGCAGTATTTT	CASSPLPIQGWTTDTQYF
15	-	TRBV2	TRBJ1-1	TRBD1	TGTGCCAGCACCTGGGACAGGGCCAAAAACACTGAAGCTTTCTTT	CASTWDRAKNTEAFF
14	once	TRBV9	TRBJ1-1	TRBD1	TGTGCCAGCAGCAGACAGGGGGCGGTAACTGAAGCTTTCTTT	CASSRQGAVTEAFF
13	-	TRBV30	TRBJ1-5	-	TGTGCCTGGAGCGGAGGGGGGACTCAGCCCCAGCATTTT	CAWSGGGTQPQHF
13	few	TRBV7-7	TRBJ2-5	TRBD2	TGTGCTAGCAGCTTAACTAGCGTGGAGACCCAGTACTTC	CASSLTSVETQYF
17	few	TRBV10-3	TRBJ2-7	TRBD1	TGTGCCATCAGTGAGTCGCGGGACAGGAAGATTACGGACGAGCAGTACTTC	CAISESRDRKITDEQYF
13	-	TRBV5-8	TRBJ2-7	-	TGTGCCAGCAGATCAAGAAGTCCCTACGAGCAGTACTTC	CASRSRSPYEQYF
14	-	TRBV2	TRBJ2-5	-	TGTGCCAGCAGCGACCAACAGGTACAAGAGACCCAGTACTTC	CASSDQQVQETQYF
12	-	TRBV27	TRBJ2-1	-	TGTGCCAGCACCAGTGGGGTCAATGAGCAGTTCTTC	CASTSGVNEQFF
15	-	TRBV7-2	TRBJ1-3	-	TGTGCCAGCACCTTTCAACGGGACTCTGGAAACACCATATATTTT	CASTFQRDSGNTIYF
19	-	TRBV7-9	TRBJ2-3	TRBD2	TGTGCCAGCAGCTTATGGGGGGGTTCAGTTGGTGGTAGGGCAGATACGCAGTATTTT	CASSLWGGSVGGRADTQYF
16	-	TRBV6-5	TRBJ2-7	TRBD1	TGTGCCAGCAGTTACTCTCGACAGGGGGGCTCCTACGAGCAGTACTTC	CASSYSRQGGSYEQYF
16	-	TRBV6-6	TRBJ2-3	TRBD2	TGTGCCAGCAGTTATAGCGGGGGGGCCTCTAAAGATACGCAGTATTTT	CASSYSGGASKDTQYF
16	-	TRBV2	TRBJ2-2	TRBD1	TGTGCCAGCAGTGAAGCAGACAGGGAAATTGCCGGGGAGCTGTTTTTT	CASSEADREIAGELFF
14	-	TRBV28	TRBJ1-4	-	TGTGCCAGCAGTTTAGGACAGAGTCAGGAAAAACTGTTTTTT	CASSLGQSQEKLFF
13	few	TRBV7-2	TRBJ2-7	-	TGTGCCAGCAGCTTCGGACAGTACTACGAGCAGTACTTC	CASSFGQYYEQYF
13	-	TRBV18	TRBJ1-6	-	TGTGCCAGCTCACCACCCCCCCCTTCACCCCTCCACTTT	CASSPPPPSPLHF
16	-	TRBV9	TRBJ1-3	-	TGTGCCAGCAGCGTAGCTCAGACAGCCTCTGGAAACACCATATATTTT	CASSVAQTASGNTIYF
15	few	TRBV7-3	TRBJ2-2	TRBD1	TGTGCCAGCAGCTCCCCGGGACAGGGCAACGGGGAGCTGTTTTTT	CASSSPGQGNGELFF
17	few	TRBV4-2	TRBJ2-5	-	TGTGCCAGCAGCCAGGCCAATCTTGGGGGGGCCGCCGAGGACCAGTACTTC	CASSQANLGGAAEDQYF
16	few	TRBV7-2	TRBJ2-2	-	TGTGCCAGCAGCCGCTCAGCCCGGGCGAACACCGGGGAGCTGTTTTTT	CASSRSARANTGELFF
14	-	TRBV5-4	TRBJ2-5	-	TGTGCCAGCAACCCAATGGGGGGGCCAGAGACCCAGTACTTC	CASNPMGGPETQYF
14	once	TRBV7-2	TRBJ2-7	-	TGTGCCAGCAGCTTAGCAGGACAGAACTACGAGCAGTACTTC	CASSLAGQNYEQYF
13	-	TRBV5-4	TRBJ1-1	-	TGTGCCAGCAGCTTGGGACCGAACACTGAAGCTTTCTTT	CASSLGPNTEAFF
13	few	TRBV30	TRBJ2-3	-	TGTGCCTGGAGTGTACTCAGGCAGGATACGCAGTATTTT	CAWSVLRQDTQYF
15	-	TRBV27	TRBJ2-2	-	TGTGCCAGCAGTTTAGGGACGGTGAACACCGGGGAGCTGTTTTTT	CASSLGTVNTGELFF
12	-	TRBV28	TRBJ2-7	-	TGTGCCAGCAGTCCTAGGGTCGACGAGCAGTACTTC	CASSPRVDEQYF
13	-	TRBV27	TRBJ2-5	-	TGTGCCAGCAGAGGGGATGGCCAAGAGACCCAGTACTTC	CASRGDGQETQYF
18	-	TRBV15	TRBJ1-2	-	TGTGCCACCAGCAGAGTACCCGGCGGGCCAACAGCTAACTATGGCTACACCTTC	CATSRVPGGPTANYGYTF
19	-	TRBV4-3	TRBJ1-2	-	TGCGCCAGCAGCCAAGAACCCCCCCTCTCGGGCAGCTCCTTCTATGGCTACACCTTC	CASSQEPPLSGSSFYGYTF
13	once	TRBV18	TRBJ1-6	-	TGTGCCAGCTCACCCGCGATTAATTCACCCCTCCACTTT	CASSPAINSPLHF
14	-	TRBV5-1	TRBJ2-2	-	TGCGCCAGCAGCAAGAGGACGGACACCGGGGAGCTGTTTTTT	CASSKRTDTGELFF
13	few	TRBV7-6	TRBJ1-1	-	TGTGCCAGCAGCGAAAACTTCGGCACTGAAGCTTTCTTT	CASSENFGTEAFF
14	-	TRBV10-3	TRBJ2-2	-	TGTGCCATCAGTCCCACCATGAACACCGGGGAGCTGTTTTTT	CAISPTMNTGELFF
12	-	TRBV4-2	TRBJ2-7	-	TGTGCCAGCAGCCAATCTAGATACGAGCAGTACTTC	CASSQSRYEQYF
13	-	TRBV19	TRBJ1-1	TRBD1	TGTGCCAGTAGCCTACAGGGGTGGACTGAAGCTTTCTTT	CASSLQGWTEAFF
14	few	TRBV5-1	TRBJ1-1	-	TGCGCCAGCAGCCCTTCCCCCCCGAACACTGAAGCTTTCTTT	CASSPSPPNTEAFF
13	-	TRBV11-1	TRBJ2-3	-	TGTGCCAGCAGCTTAGGCGGCACAGATACGCAGTATTTT	CASSLGGTDTQYF
15	-	TRBV6-5	TRBJ2-3	TRBD1	TGTGCCAGTTCCTACTACGACAGGGGCCCAGATACGCAGTATTTT	CASSYYDRGPDTQYF
15	-	TRBV5-1	TRBJ1-4	-	TGCGCCAGCAGCTTGGCGACCGACATTAATGAAAAACTGTTTTTT	CASSLATDINEKLFF
14	-	TRBV7-2	TRBJ1-1	TRBD1	TGTGCCAGCAGCCCAAGGACAGGGGTTGGTGAAGCTTTCTTT	CASSPRTGVGEAFF